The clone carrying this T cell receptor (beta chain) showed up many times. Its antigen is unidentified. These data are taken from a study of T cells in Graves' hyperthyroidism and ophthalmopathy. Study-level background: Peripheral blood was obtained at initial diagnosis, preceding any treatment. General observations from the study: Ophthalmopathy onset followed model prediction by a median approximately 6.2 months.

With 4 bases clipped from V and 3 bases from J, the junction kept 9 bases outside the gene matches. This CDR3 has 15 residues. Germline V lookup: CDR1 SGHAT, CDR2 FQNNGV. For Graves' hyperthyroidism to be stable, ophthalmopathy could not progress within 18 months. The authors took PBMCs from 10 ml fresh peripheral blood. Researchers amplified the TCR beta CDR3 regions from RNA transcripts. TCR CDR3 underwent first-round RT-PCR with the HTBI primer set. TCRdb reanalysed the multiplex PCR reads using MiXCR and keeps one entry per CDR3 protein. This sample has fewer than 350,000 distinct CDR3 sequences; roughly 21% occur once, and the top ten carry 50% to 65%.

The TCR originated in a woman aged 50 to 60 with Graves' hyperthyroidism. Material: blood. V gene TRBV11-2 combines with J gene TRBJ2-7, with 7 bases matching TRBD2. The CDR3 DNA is TGTGCCAGCAGCTCCCCCGGGCTAGCGGTCTACGAGCAGTACTTC. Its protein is CASSSPGLAVYEQYF.